This T cell receptor (beta chain) appears in the sequencing data of a study of blood T cell repertoires in COVID-19 (dated by TCRdb to the early 2020s). Turning to the overall study: Samples from collaborators originated in the United States, Italy and Spain and spanned both the acute and convalescent phases of COVID-19. Where available, HLA class I and class II types were obtained from metadata supplied by the sample provider rather than from assay-based typing. The dataset comprised deeply sampled blood TCRbeta repertoires from subjects exposed to, actively infected with, or recovered from COVID-19. The samples were drawn from the first 160 participants of the ongoing ImmuneRACE study and from over a thousand subjects provided by 6 global collaborators. A de-identified subject ID, COVID-19 status, age in years and sex were almost always included in the sample metadata. The repertoires were released in a freely available public database intended as a resource for research on the immune response to SARS-CoV-2. The prospective study material was composed of cDNA or gDNA derived from T cells, B-cell-depleted T cells, or PBMCs.

Whole blood was collected in K2EDTA tubes by collaborating institutions according to the institutions' own protocols. For TCRbeta analysis, collaborators shipped samples in one of three forms: frozen whole blood, isolated PBMCs, or DNA extracted from either of those sample types. CDR1 and CDR2 are drawn from the germline V gene: SGDLS, YYNGEE. Counted from cysteine to phenylalanine, this CDR3 has 16 amino acids. The retained sequence is limited to the CDR3, 48 bases, with the frame set at the first base. Clipping removes 2 bases from V and 6 bases from J, with 12 as the unmatched junction base count. On this clone: There is no known antigen for this receptor. Nothing much larger sits one base from this clone, and base qualities are not available.

Here is what the overall study found, with its caveats: How much clinical and demographic metadata was included differed by source and by participant, and the metadata was provided uncurated.

The immunoSEQ Assay, a bias-controlled multiplex PCR, was used to amplify TCRbeta CDR3 regions from genomic DNA. The original methods were these. Nucleated cell counts per sample were estimated from amplification of reference gene primers within the assay. To quantify the absolute abundance of each unique TCRbeta CDR3 rearrangement, sequence reads were collapsed and filtered. For each sample, productive Simpson clonality was calculated as the square root of Simpson's diversity index across productive rearrangements. TCRdb holds this immuneACCESS table with in-frame rearrangements only. Some clones are missing; in checked studies, unresolved V genes explain under half, and the rest has no known cause. That table furnishes V, J and clone size, whereas the DNA furnished D and trimming. A total of roughly 40,000 clones appear in this sample, over 80% of them only once. Approximately 1.4% of the sample belongs to the ten largest clones.

The TCR originated in a woman between 40 and 50 years old with acute or convalescent COVID-19. This sequence uses TRBV9 and TRBJ1-2, with TRBD1 identical over 8 junction bases. Sequenced sample: peripheral blood. Read as DNA, the sequence is TGTGCCAGCAGCGTGCGGCAGGGGGCAGAGTTGGATGGCTACACCTTC. Translated, it reads CASSVRQGAELDGYTF. Supplemented by the reference TRBV9 and TRBJ1-2 proteins around the CDR3, the complete variable domain is DSGVTQTPKHLITATGQRVTLRCSPRSGDLSVYWYQQSLDQGLQFLIQYYNGEERAKGNILERFSAQQFPDLHSELNLSSLELGDSALYFCASSVRQGAELDGYTFGSGTRLTVV.